A selection of T cell receptor beta chains follows, all from one sample in a study of blood T cell repertoires in COVID-19. Assay used: immunoSEQ multiplex PCR; TCRdb lists only in-frame clones, some missing. The table shows over 200,000 clones, with 75% to 90% occurring only once. Sequenced sample: PBMCs or T cells enriched from blood (not recorded which). All receptors come from a woman between 25 and 40 years old who had been exposed to COVID-19. Each CDR3 is given with its conserved first and last residue. D genes are given only for firm matches. Not all rows give a size; the values are once, few, many and, for expanded clones, a class.

D,V,size,length,J,DNA,CDR3
TRBD1,TRBV2,NA,15,TRBJ1-4,TGTGCCAGCTCGCCCAGGACAGGGGGTAATGAAAAACTGTTTTTT,CASSPRTGGNEKLFF
TRBD1,TRBV5-1,NA,15,TRBJ1-5,TGCGCCAGCAGCTTGGGGACAGGGAGCAATCAGCCCCAGCATTTT,CASSLGTGSNQPQHF
TRBD1,TRBV9,few,15,TRBJ1-6,TGTGCCAGCAGCGCCGAAACAGGGGACCATTCACCCCTCCACTTT,CASSAETGDHSPLHF
TRBD1,TRBV28,NA,14,TRBJ1-3,TGTGCCAGCAGGACAGGGACAGGTGGAAACACCATATATTTT,CASRTGTGGNTIYF
NA,TRBV6-5,NA,15,TRBJ1-3,TGTGCCAGCACCAAGACCGACAGATCTGGAAACACCATATATTTT,CASTKTDRSGNTIYF
TRBD1,TRBV23-1,few,16,TRBJ2-1,TGCGCCAGCAGTCAACCCGGACAGGGGACCAACAATGAGCAGTTCTTC,CASSQPGQGTNNEQFF
NA,TRBV5-1,NA,15,TRBJ1-3,TGCGCCAGCAGCTCGCTCGTGGGAGGGTTGGACACCATATATTTT,CASSSLVGGLDTIYF
NA,TRBV2,NA,14,TRBJ1-6,TGTGCCAGCAGTGAGGCGGGGTCGAATTCACCCCTCCACTTT,CASSEAGSNSPLHF
TRBD1,TRBV3-1/TRBV3-2,few,14,TRBJ1-6,TGTGCCAGCAGCCAAACAGGGGGAAATTCACCCCTCCACTTT,CASSQTGGNSPLHF
NA,TRBV7-8,NA,13,TRBJ2-7,TGTGCCAGCAGCTTAACCCAGGGGTACGAGCAGTACTTC,CASSLTQGYEQYF
NA,TRBV2,NA,14,TRBJ2-3,TGTGCCAGCAAGGCGGGGGCTAGCACAGATACGCAGTATTTT,CASKAGASTDTQYF
TRBD1,TRBV3-1/TRBV3-2,NA,18,TRBJ2-6,TGTGCCAGCAGCCCTAGGACAGGGGCTTTCCCTGGGGCCAACGTCCTGACTTTC,CASSPRTGAFPGANVLTF
TRBD1,TRBV11-3,NA,17,TRBJ1-4,TGTGCCAGCAGCCGGCACCGATCCGGGACAGGGGACGAAAAACTGTTTTTT,CASSRHRSGTGDEKLFF
NA,TRBV3-1/TRBV3-2,NA,14,TRBJ1-6,TGTGCCAGCAGCCAAGGGACAGAGAATTCACCCCTCCACTTT,CASSQGTENSPLHF
NA,TRBV24-1,NA,15,TRBJ2-1,TGTGCCACCAGTGTTGGGACTGGCTTTTACAATGAGCAGTTCTTC,CATSVGTGFYNEQFF
NA,TRBV3-1/TRBV3-2,once,16,TRBJ1-4,TGTGCCAGCAGCCATCCCGGGGGGCCCCGGCGGGAAAAACTGTTTTTT,CASSHPGGPRREKLFF
NA,TRBV30,NA,13,TRBJ2-4,TGTGCCTGGAGACCCCCAGGAAATGACATTCAGTACTTC,CAWRPPGNDIQYF
TRBD1,TRBV5-1,NA,18,TRBJ2-3,TGCGCCAGCAGCGCCGGGACAGGGGGCCGACCTAACACAGATACGCAGTATTTT,CASSAGTGGRPNTDTQYF
TRBD1,TRBV2,once,14,TRBJ2-1,TGTGCCAGCAGGACCGGGACAGGGAGCAATGAGCAGTTCTTC,CASRTGTGSNEQFF